The 3 T cell receptor beta chains reported below all come from one sample, sequenced in a study of blood T cell repertoires in COVID-19. Repertoires were generated with immunoSEQ multiplex PCR, while TCRdb's copy carries only in-frame clones and drops some. Here the sample spans approximately 100,000 clones, about 85% being singletons. The sample was peripheral blood. These receptors came from a woman older than 75 with acute or convalescent COVID-19.

This clone was seen a handful of times. The chain is built from TRBV28 and TRBJ1-1; D uncertain. V gave up 1 base and J gave up 12 bases, with 21 bases separating them. The CDR3 length is 15 residues. Germline V gene lookup returns CDR1 MDHEN and CDR2 SYDVKM. In DNA, the CDR3 is TGTGCCAGCAGTTTATATGTCCCCCGGGTTGTGTATACTTTCTTT. This translates into CASSLYVPRVVYTFF.

The chain carries TRBV27 and TRBJ1-6; the D gene is possibly TRBD1 (6 bases). Trimming cost V 6 bases and J 0 bases, with 15 bases left between them. CDR1 is MNHEY, CDR2 SMNVEV, per germline (reference sequence). There are 17 residues in the CDR3. The CDR3 DNA is TGTGCCAGCAGCCAACAGGGAATTAGCTCCTATAATTCACCCCTCCACTTT. Translation gives CASSQQGISSYNSPLHF.

The gene calls are TRBV28 and TRBJ2-7, with D tentatively TRBD1 (5 bases). Trimming pared 4 bases from V and 2 bases from J, leaving 24 bases between. CDR3 length: 18 amino acids. Germline CDR1 MDHEN, CDR2 SYDVKM. The CDR3: CASSSDLRQSVFTYEQYV. CDR3 sequence (DNA): TGTGCCAGCAGTTCCGACCTCCGACAGTCTGTTTTCACCTACGAGCAGTACGTC.